Presented here are 19 T cell receptor beta chains from one specimen sequenced in a study of OX40 agonist ivuxolimab in advanced cancers. Library creation used the immunoSEQ multiplex PCR assay. Sourced from immuneACCESS, this table was stored by TCRdb with only in-frame sequences that have V and J called. A share of the clones is absent; for the studies checked, an unresolved V gene accounts for under half, and the remainder has no known explanation. The sample records about 71,000 clones, around 94% of which are singletons. The top ten clones comprise approximately 14% of the sample. Sequencing used CD4+ or CD8+ T cells sorted from blood, obtained in a trial of the OX40 agonist ivuxolimab. The receptors here all came from an adult with an advanced solid tumor such as melanoma, head and neck, liver or kidney cancer.

The chain couples TRBV2 to TRBJ1-4; 7 bases agree with TRBD1. The CDR3 extends over 15 amino acids. Trimming cost V 6 bases and J 3 bases; bases outside gene matches: 7. Germline-derived CDR1 and CDR2 are SNHLY and FYNNEI. As DNA, the CDR3 is TGTGCCAGCAGATACATTGACAGGGCTAATGAAAAACTGTTTTTT. Translation gives CASRYIDRANEKLFF.

This chain uses TRBV4-2 with TRBJ1-3; D is undetermined. Germline assignment: CDR1 LGHNA and CDR2 YNFKEQ. The CDR3 runs to 15 residues. V dropped 0 bases and J dropped 3 bases, with 9 bases sitting between them. The CDR3 spells CASSQEWGGGNTIYF. The CDR3 nucleotides are TGTGCCAGCAGCCAAGAGTGGGGAGGTGGAAACACCATATATTTT.

V usage is TRBV9 and J usage is TRBJ2-5, with D perhaps given as TRBD1 or TRBD2 (6 bases each). Germline assignment: CDR1 SGDLS and CDR2 YYNGEE. The CDR3 runs 18 residues. Trimming cost V 0 bases and J 7 bases, with 25 bases left between them. CDR3 sequence (DNA): TGTGCCAGCAGCGTAGAGGGCTGGCCGGAGGGACAAGAGGGGACCCAGTACTTC. Its translation is CASSVEGWPEGQEGTQYF.

This clone occurred once. This chain connects TRBV7-3 to TRBJ2-3, with 9 bases that match TRBD2. Germline assignment: CDR1 SGHTA and CDR2 FQGTGA. This CDR3 is built from 15 residues. Trimming at V came to 6 bases and at J to 3 bases, leaving 7 bases not matched to a gene. The CDR3 region has the DNA TGTGCCAGCAGGTTTAGCGGGAGCGATACAGATACGCAGTATTTT. Its translation is CASRFSGSDTDTQYF. The full variable domain, completed using reference TRBV7-3 and TRBJ2-3, is GAGVSQTPSNKVTEKGKYVELRCDPISGHTALYWYRQSLGQGPEFLIYFQGTGAADDSGLPNDRFFAVRPEGSVSTLKIQRTERGDSAVYLCASRFSGSDTDTQYFGPGTRLTVL.

This clone has only one observation. The chain links TRBV6-5 to TRBJ1-2; D perhaps matches TRBD1 (6 bases). Germline V CDR1 and CDR2: MNHEY, SVGAGI. This CDR3 comprises 14 residues. With 7 bases removed from V and 2 bases from J, the gap between germline ends came to 14 bases. The CDR3 DNA reads as TGTGCCAGCACCACGGGGGGCTCAAACTATGGCTACACCTTC. Its protein product is CASTTGGSNYGYTF.

V usage is TRBV27 and J usage is TRBJ2-7, with 7 bases lining up with TRBD1. Trimming took 3 bases from V and 2 from J; bases not matched to a gene: 10. The CDR3 extends over 16 amino acids. Per germline, CDR1 MNHEY and CDR2 SMNVEV (reference sequence). For the CDR3, the DNA is TGTGCCAGCAGTTTTCGGACAACAACAGGGGCCTACGAGCAGTACTTC. Protein product: CASSFRTTTGAYEQYF.

The table lists this clone with a few counts. V usage is TRBV7-9 and J usage is TRBJ2-5, with D possibly being TRBD1 (5 bases). Germline loops: CDR1 SEHNR, CDR2 FQNEAQ (reference sequence). This CDR3 has 15 residues. Deletions cut 7 bases from V and 2 bases from J, with 17 bases between. The CDR3 nucleotides are TGTGCCAGCACCCGGTCAAGTGGGGCTCAAGAGACCCAGTACTTC. This encodes CASTRSSGAQETQYF.

This chain uses TRBV4-1 with TRBJ1-1, with D perhaps matching TRBD1 (5 bases). Trimming removed 4 bases from V and 7 bases from J, with 13 bases in between. The CDR3 length is 13 residues. The germline gives CDR1 MGHRA, CDR2 YSYEKL. As DNA, the CDR3 is TGCGCCAGCAGCCGCGGCCAGGGAAGTGAAGCTTTCTTT. Amino acid sequence: CASSRGQGSEAFF.

The V call is TRBV6-6, the J call TRBJ1-3, with TRBD1 matching over 8 bases. The CDR3 consists of 15 residues. V shed 5 bases and J 0 bases; nucleotides not matched to a gene: 3. The V gene's germline CDR1 is MNHNY and CDR2 SVGAGI (reference sequence). CDR3 in DNA: TGTGCCAGCAGTGGGACAGGCCTCTCTGGAAACACCATATATTTT. Its protein product is CASSGTGLSGNTIYF.

V is TRBV7-9 and J is TRBJ2-3, with 11 bases identical to TRBD2. The CDR3 extends over 17 amino acids. Trimming took 3 bases from V and 2 from J; bases not matched to a gene: 7. Germline V CDR1 and CDR2: SEHNR, FQNEAQ (reference sequence). This chain's CDR3 is CASSFGASGGSTDTQYF. In DNA, the CDR3 is TGTGCCAGCAGCTTCGGCGCTAGCGGGGGGTCCACAGATACGCAGTATTTT.

The V and J genes are TRBV7-7 and TRBJ2-5, with D uncertain. Germline lookup yields CDR1 SSHAT and CDR2 FNYEAQ (reference sequence). This CDR3 contains 15 residues. V was shortened by 0 bases and J by 4 bases, with 12 bases between the two germline ends. CDR3 in amino acids: CASSLALGVRETQYF. CDR3 DNA sequence: TGTGCCAGCAGCTTAGCGCTAGGAGTAAGAGAGACCCAGTACTTC.

The rearrangement uses TRBV4-1 and TRBJ2-3, with 8 positions matching TRBD2. Germline CDR1 MGHRA, CDR2 YSYEKL. The CDR3 loop spans 18 amino acids. Trimming cost V 3 bases and J 4 bases; bases outside gene matches: 15. The CDR3 spells CASSQAPPGSGTPDTQYF. In nucleotides, the CDR3 is TGCGCCAGCAGCCAGGCACCCCCGGGTAGCGGGACCCCAGATACGCAGTATTTT.

The chain has TRBV7-9 and TRBJ2-7; D perhaps matches TRBD1 (5 bases). Germline CDR1 is SEHNR and CDR2 is FQNEAQ (reference sequence). Between the trimmed V and J ends, which lost 3 bases and 1 base, there was a span of 10 bases. The CDR3 spans 14 residues. The CDR3 sequence: CASSFGQGSYEQYF. Written as DNA, the CDR3 is TGTGCCAGCAGCTTCGGGCAGGGTTCCTACGAGCAGTACTTC.

This chain connects TRBV5-4 to TRBJ2-1, with 8 bases lining up with TRBD2. This CDR3 contains 15 residues. J was trimmed by 8 bases and V by 4 bases; bases with no gene match: 11. Germline V gives CDR1 SGHNT, CDR2 YYREEE (reference sequence). The CDR3 nucleotides read TGTGCCAGCAGCCAGACTAGCGCGGGCCAGGATGAGCAGTTCTTC. Translation: CASSQTSAGQDEQFF.

This rearrangement joins TRBV27 to TRBJ1-1; D ambiguous. V lost 5 bases and J lost 1, with 20 bases in between. Germline values: CDR1 MNHEY, CDR2 SMNVEV (reference sequence). CDR3 size: 17 residues. The CDR3 sequence is CASSPLVGVRGNTEAFF. CDR3 nucleotide sequence: TGTGCCAGCAGTCCCCTGGTCGGGGTCCGCGGGAACACTGAAGCTTTCTTT.

The chain couples TRBV7-9 to TRBJ2-1, with a possible D match to TRBD2 (6 bases). Per germline, CDR1 SEHNR and CDR2 FQNEAQ (reference sequence). The ends were cut back, 3 bases at V and 3 bases at J, with 15 bases in the middle. The CDR3 runs 16 residues. As DNA, the CDR3 is TGTGCCAGCAGCTTCCGCGGGACCACTGGCTACAATGAGCAGTTCTTC. It codes for CASSFRGTTGYNEQFF. The complete variable domain, with remaining parts taken from reference TRBV7-9 and TRBJ2-1, reads DTGVSQNPRHKITKRGQNVTFRCDPISEHNRLYWYRQTLGQGPEFLTYFQNEAQLEKSRLLSDRFSAERPKGSFSTLEIQRTEQGDSAMYLCASSFRGTTGYNEQFFGPGTRLTVL.

The chain carries TRBV19 and TRBJ1-5; TRBD1 matches at 7 bases. The trim removed 1 base at V and 0 bases at J, leaving 9 bases unmatched. CDR1 and CDR2 (germline): LNHDA, SQIVND (reference sequence). This CDR3 spans 18 amino acids. The CDR3 bases are TGTGCCAGTAGTATAGGGCGGACAGGACCTTATAGCAATCAGCCCCAGCATTTT. It yields the protein CASSIGRTGPYSNQPQHF. Supplemented by reference TRBV19 and TRBJ1-5, the full variable domain reads DGGITQSPKYLFRKEGQNVTLSCEQNLNHDAMYWYRQDPGQGLRLIYYSQIVNDFQKGDIAEGYSVSREKKESFPLTVTSAQKNPTAFYLCASSIGRTGPYSNQPQHFGDGTRLSIL.

This rearrangement joins TRBV29-1 to TRBJ2-7; D may be TRBD2 (5 bases). The CDR3 sequence is 13 residues long. V was shortened by 7 bases and J by 5 bases, with 18 bases between the two germline ends. Germline V gene data show CDR1 as SQVTM and CDR2 as ANQGSEA. The CDR3 spells CSAMRRGYDEQYF. CDR3 in DNA: TGCAGCGCCATGCGGCGAGGGTATGACGAGCAGTACTTC.

The rearrangement uses TRBV7-9 and TRBJ1-2, with TRBD1 matching 8 bases. The CDR3 runs to 13 residues. Germline-derived CDR1 and CDR2 are SEHNR and FQNEAQ (reference sequence). V trimming: 4 bases; J trimming: 4 bases; junction bases outside the gene matches: 2. CDR3 coding DNA: TGTGCCAGCAGCTCGGACAGGGCCTATGGCTACACCTTC. Amino acids: CASSSDRAYGYTF.